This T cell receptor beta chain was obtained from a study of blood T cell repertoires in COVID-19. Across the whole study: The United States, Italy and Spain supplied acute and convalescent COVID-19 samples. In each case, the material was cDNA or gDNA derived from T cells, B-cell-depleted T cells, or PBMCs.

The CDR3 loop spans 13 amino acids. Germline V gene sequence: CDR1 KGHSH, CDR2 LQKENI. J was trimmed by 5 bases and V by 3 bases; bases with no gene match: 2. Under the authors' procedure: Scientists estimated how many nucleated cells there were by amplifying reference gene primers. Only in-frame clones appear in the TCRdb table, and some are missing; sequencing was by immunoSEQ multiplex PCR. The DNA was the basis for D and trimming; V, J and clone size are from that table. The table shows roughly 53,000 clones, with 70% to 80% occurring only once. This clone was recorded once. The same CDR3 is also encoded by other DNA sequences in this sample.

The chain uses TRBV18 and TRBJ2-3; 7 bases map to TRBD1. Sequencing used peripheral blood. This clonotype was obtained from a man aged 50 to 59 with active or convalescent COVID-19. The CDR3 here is CASSPNRGDTQYF. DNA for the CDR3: TGTGCCAGCTCACCGAACAGGGGAGATACGCAGTATTTT.